Each of the 17 T cell receptor beta chains below was sequenced from the same sample in a study of blood T cell repertoires in COVID-19. Here immunoSEQ multiplex PCR was the method, and the copy in TCRdb shows in-frame clones only, minus some. The sample comprises around 260,000 clones, around 86% of which are singletons, and over 5% rests with the top ten. The sequenced sample consisted of peripheral blood. The source is a woman between 55 and 75 years old with COVID-19, enrolled during active disease.

The chain is built from TRBV6-5 and TRBJ1-1; 8 nucleotides line up with TRBD1. There are 15 residues in the CDR3. Germline V gives CDR1 MNHEY, CDR2 SVGAGI. V lost 6 bases, J lost 10 bases, and 16 bases stayed unmatched. The CDR3, as DNA: TGTGCCAGCAGGGGCTCTAGGACAGGGCTGGATGGAGCTTTCTTT. Amino acids: CASRGSRTGLDGAFF.

The genes are TRBV5-1 and TRBJ2-7; no clear D. The germline V gene has CDR1 SGHRS and CDR2 YFSETQ. V dropped 1 base and J dropped 4 bases, with 6 bases sitting between them. CDR3 length equals 12 residues. The CDR3 DNA reads as TGCGCCAGCAGCTTGACTCTTTACGAGCAGTACTTC. This translates into CASSLTLYEQYF.

V gene TRBV2 combines with J gene TRBJ1-3, with D uncertain. CDR3 length: 12 amino acids. Trimming cost V 4 bases and J 4 bases, with 5 bases left between them. CDR1 is SNHLY and CDR2 is FYNNEI in the germline V gene. Here the CDR3 reads CASSGLGNTIYF. The CDR3 coding sequence is TGTGCCAGCAGTGGTCTGGGAAACACCATATATTTT. Variable domain in full (rest from reference TRBV2 and TRBJ1-3): EPEVTQTPSHQVTQMGQEVILRCVPISNHLYFYWYRQILGQKVEFLVSFYNNEISEKSEIFDDQFSVERPDGSNFTLKIRSTKLEDSAMYFCASSGLGNTIYFGEGSWLTVV.

V gene TRBV4-3 combines with J gene TRBJ1-1; D not certain. Germline loops: CDR1 LGHNA, CDR2 YSLEER. The CDR3 is made up of 15 amino acids. Trimming left V 0 bases short and J 5 bases short, with 13 bases between. The CDR3 nucleotides read TGCGCCAGCAGCCAAGATCGGTCTTCTACTACTGAAGCTTTCTTT. Protein sequence: CASSQDRSSTTEAFF.

The chain recombines TRBV9 with TRBJ2-3, with D perhaps matching TRBD2 (6 bases). There are 15 residues in the CDR3. Deletions cut 4 bases from V and 5 bases from J, with 17 bases between. Germline V gene sequence: CDR1 SGDLS, CDR2 YYNGEE. CDR3 DNA sequence: TGTGCCAGCAGCCCCTATGGCCGGGAGATAGATACGCAGTATTTT. This translates into CASSPYGREIDTQYF.

DNA of the CDR3: TGTGCCTGGGGTCCGGGACAGGGCTCTCAGCCCCAGCATTTT. Its protein product is CAWGPGQGSQPQHF. The gene calls are TRBV30 and TRBJ1-5; 9 bases map to TRBD1. Germline values: CDR1 GTSNPN, CDR2 SVGIG (reference sequence). J was trimmed by 6 bases and V by 5 bases; bases with no gene match: 8. The length of the CDR3 is 14 residues.

The rearrangement links TRBV11-2 to TRBJ2-5, with a weak D call TRBD2 (7 bases). Germline V gene lookup returns CDR1 SGHAT and CDR2 FQNNGV. This CDR3 contains 15 residues. V lost 0 bases, J lost 2 bases, and 10 bases lay in between. The CDR3: CASSLEGGPQETQYF. The CDR3 nucleotides are TGTGCCAGCAGCTTAGAGGGGGGGCCTCAAGAGACCCAGTACTTC.

This chain joins TRBV28 and TRBJ1-2, with D perhaps TRBD1 (5 bases). Germline loops: CDR1 MDHEN, CDR2 SYDVKM. V lost 9 bases to trimming and J lost 5 bases, with 16 bases between them. This CDR3 contains 13 residues. CDR3: CASMGGVLYGYTF. The CDR3 nucleotides are TGTGCCAGTATGGGGGGGGTGTTATATGGCTACACCTTC.

On this clone itself: The sample contains more than one DNA sequence encoding this CDR3. The rearrangement uses TRBV5-4 and TRBJ1-2; D unresolved. Trimming left V 0 bases short and J 2 bases short, with 5 bases between. The V gene's germline CDR1 is SGHNT and CDR2 YYREEE (reference sequence). The CDR3 extends over 13 amino acids. The CDR3 loop is CASSLDSNYGYTF. Here the CDR3 DNA reads TGTGCCAGCAGCTTGGACAGCAACTATGGCTACACCTTC.

CDR3 sequence reads: CASNPTGPDSPLHF. CDR3 bases: TGTGCCAGCAACCCGACAGGCCCCGATTCACCCCTCCACTTT. The chain has TRBV6-2 or TRBV6-3 and TRBJ1-6, with TRBD1 as a possible D gene (6 bases). The CDR3 spans 14 residues. Trimming removed 7 bases at V and 8 bases at J, with 15 bases between. The V gene's germline CDR1 is MNHEY and CDR2 SVGEGT.

The J gene is TRBJ1-2, the V gene TRBV30; tentatively, D is TRBD1 (5 bases). CDR3 size: 13 residues. Trimming took 5 bases from V and 5 from J, leaving 15 bases between them. Germline V gene sequence: CDR1 GTSNPN, CDR2 SVGIG (reference sequence). Written as DNA, the CDR3 is TGTGCCTGGTCTTCCTTGGGGCGGTATGGCTACACCTTC. Translated, it gives CAWSSLGRYGYTF.

The gene calls are TRBV25-1 and TRBJ2-4, with a possible D match to TRBD1 (5 bases). Germline V gene data show CDR1 as MGHDK and CDR2 as SYGVNS. This CDR3 comprises 15 residues. Trimming took off 5 bases at V and 3 bases at J, with 14 bases between the two ends. CDR3 DNA: TGTGCCAGCAGTCCCCTGGGGCGCCACAAAAACATTCAGTACTTC. It specifies CASSPLGRHKNIQYF.

The V and J genes are TRBV28 and TRBJ1-4; D may be TRBD1 (6 bases). Trimming shortened V by 2 bases and J by 5 bases, and 18 bases separated the two germline ends. The germline CDR1 and CDR2 sequences are MDHEN and SYDVKM. The CDR3 contains 17 residues. Written as DNA, the CDR3 is TGTGCCAGCAGTTTACCCTCCGGGACAAGCCGAAATGAAAAACTGTTTTTT. Protein sequence: CASSLPSGTSRNEKLFF. The full variable domain, completed using reference TRBV28 and TRBJ1-4, is DVKVTQSSRYLVKRTGEKVFLECVQDMDHENMFWYRQDPGLGLRLIYFSYDVKMKEKGDIPEGYSVSREKKERFSLILESASTNQTSMYLCASSLPSGTSRNEKLFFGSGTQLSVL.

The J gene is TRBJ1-6, the V gene TRBV6-6; D gene uncertain. This CDR3 spans 16 amino acids. CDR1 MNHNY and CDR2 SVGAGI come from the germline V gene (reference sequence). V shed 3 bases and J shed 0 bases, with 9 bases lying between them. CDR3 in amino acids: CASSYSASSYNSPLHF. CDR3 bases: TGTGCCAGCAGTTATTCCGCGAGCTCCTATAATTCACCCCTCCACTTT.

V gene TRBV5-1 combines with J gene TRBJ2-7, with TRBD1 matching over 9 bases. CDR3 length equals 13 residues. Trimming removed 4 bases from V and 2 bases from J; junction bases left unmatched: 1. Germline values: CDR1 SGHRS, CDR2 YFSETQ. CDR3 nucleotides: TGCGCCAGCAGCAGGGACAGGGCCTACGAGCAGTACTTC. It yields the protein CASSRDRAYEQYF.

This sequence joins TRBV18 and TRBJ2-2; no clear D. Germline V CDR1 and CDR2: KGHSH, LQKENI. The CDR3 is 15 residues long. V shed 6 bases and J shed 1 base, with 12 bases lying between them. CDR3 protein: CASSQLRGNTGELFF. As DNA, the CDR3 is TGTGCCAGCTCCCAGCTGCGAGGGAACACCGGGGAGCTGTTTTTT. The complete variable domain, with remaining parts taken from reference TRBV18 and TRBJ2-2, reads NAGVMQNPRHLVRRRGQEARLRCSPMKGHSHVYWYRQLPEEGLKFMVYLQKENIIDESGMPKERFSAEFPKEGPSILRIQQVVRGDSAAYFCASSQLRGNTGELFFGEGSRLTVL.

The chain couples TRBV28 to TRBJ2-7; TRBD1 matches 7 bases. Trimming took 5 bases from V and 3 from J; bases not matched to a gene: 19. The CDR3 length is 18 residues. Looked up from germline, CDR1 is MDHEN and CDR2 is SYDVKM. The chain's CDR3 is CASSLNDQVGWDSYEQYF. CDR3 coding DNA: TGTGCCAGCAGTCTGAATGACCAAGTCGGGTGGGACAGCTACGAGCAGTACTTC.